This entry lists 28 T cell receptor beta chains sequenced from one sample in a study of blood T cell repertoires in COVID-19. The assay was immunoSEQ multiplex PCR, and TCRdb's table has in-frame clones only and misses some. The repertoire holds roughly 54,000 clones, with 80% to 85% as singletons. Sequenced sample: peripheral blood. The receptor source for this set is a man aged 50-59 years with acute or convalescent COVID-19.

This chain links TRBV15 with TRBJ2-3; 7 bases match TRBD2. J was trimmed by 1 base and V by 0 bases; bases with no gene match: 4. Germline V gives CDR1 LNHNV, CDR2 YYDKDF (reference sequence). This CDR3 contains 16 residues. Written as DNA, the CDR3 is TGTGCCACCAGCAGAGATGGGGGGGAGGGCACAGATACGCAGTATTTT. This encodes CATSRDGGEGTDTQYF.

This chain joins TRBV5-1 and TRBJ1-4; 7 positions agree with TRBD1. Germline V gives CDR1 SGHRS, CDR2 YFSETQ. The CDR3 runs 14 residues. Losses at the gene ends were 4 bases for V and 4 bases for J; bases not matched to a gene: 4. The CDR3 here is CASSRDSYNEKLFF. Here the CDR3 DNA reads TGCGCCAGCAGCAGGGACAGCTATAATGAAAAACTGTTTTTT.

CDR3 DNA: TGTGCCAGCAGCCCGCCGGGACTAGCGGAATACAATGAGCAGTTCTTC. This encodes CASSPPGLAEYNEQFF. V usage is TRBV7-9 and J usage is TRBJ2-1, with 11 bases fitting TRBD2. V lost 5 bases to trimming and J lost 4 bases; unmatched junction nucleotides: 7. Germline lookup yields CDR1 SEHNR and CDR2 FQNEAQ (reference sequence). The CDR3 is made up of 16 amino acids.

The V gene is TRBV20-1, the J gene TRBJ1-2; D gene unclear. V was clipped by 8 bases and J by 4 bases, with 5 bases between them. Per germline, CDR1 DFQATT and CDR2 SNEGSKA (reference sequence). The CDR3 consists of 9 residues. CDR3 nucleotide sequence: TGCAGTTTGAGCTATGGCTACACCTTC. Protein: CSLSYGYTF.

The CDR3 DNA reads as TGTGCCAGCAGCTTGATCGGGACAGGGGTTGAGGAGACCCAGTACTTC. This sequence encodes CASSLIGTGVEETQYF. V and J are TRBV5-6 and TRBJ2-5, with TRBD1 matching 10 bases. Trimming removed 1 base from V and 5 bases from J; junction bases left unmatched: 8. This CDR3 is 16 amino acids long. Germline V gives CDR1 SGHDT, CDR2 YYEEEE.

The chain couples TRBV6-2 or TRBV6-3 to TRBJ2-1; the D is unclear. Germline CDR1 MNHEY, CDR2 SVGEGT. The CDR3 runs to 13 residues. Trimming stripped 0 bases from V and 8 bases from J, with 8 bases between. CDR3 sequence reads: CASSYSRLDEQFF. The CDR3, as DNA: TGTGCCAGCAGTTACTCTAGACTGGATGAGCAGTTCTTC.

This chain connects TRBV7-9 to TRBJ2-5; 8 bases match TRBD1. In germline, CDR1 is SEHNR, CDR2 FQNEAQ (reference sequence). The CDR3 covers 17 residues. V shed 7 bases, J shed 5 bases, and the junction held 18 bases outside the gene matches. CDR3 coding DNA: TGTGCCAGCACCGAACTATGGCCAGGGGGCAAGTCGGAGACCCAGTACTTC. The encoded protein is CASTELWPGGKSETQYF.

CDR3 coding DNA: TGTGCCAGCAGCTTAGCGCCGGTAGCGGCCCTCACAGATACGCAGTATTTT. Translating it yields CASSLAPVAALTDTQYF. The chain has TRBV7-8 and TRBJ2-3; D is perhaps TRBD2 (6 bases). The CDR3 loop spans 17 amino acids. V was trimmed by 0 bases and J by 2 bases, leaving 15 bases between them. Germline CDR1 SGHVS, CDR2 FQNEAQ.

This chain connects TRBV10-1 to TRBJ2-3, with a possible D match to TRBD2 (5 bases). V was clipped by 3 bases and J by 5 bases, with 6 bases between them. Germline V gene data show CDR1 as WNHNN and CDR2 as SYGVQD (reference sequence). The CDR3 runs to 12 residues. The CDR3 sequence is CASSDGEDTQYF. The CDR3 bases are TGCGCCAGCAGTGACGGGGAAGATACGCAGTATTTT.

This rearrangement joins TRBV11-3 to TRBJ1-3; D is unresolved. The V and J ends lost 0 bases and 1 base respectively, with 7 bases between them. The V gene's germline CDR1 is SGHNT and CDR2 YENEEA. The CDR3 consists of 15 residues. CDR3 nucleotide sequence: TGTGCCAGCAGCTTAGATTCGGGATCTGGAAACACCATATATTTT. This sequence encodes CASSLDSGSGNTIYF.

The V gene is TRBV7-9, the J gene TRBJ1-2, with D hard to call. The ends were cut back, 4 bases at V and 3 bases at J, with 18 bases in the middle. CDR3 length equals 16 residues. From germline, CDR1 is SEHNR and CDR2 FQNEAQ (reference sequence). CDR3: CASSSTRPSEDYGYTF. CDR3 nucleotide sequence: TGTGCCAGCAGCTCGACCAGACCGTCTGAGGACTATGGCTACACCTTC.

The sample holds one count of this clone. The CDR3 loop reads CASHRVENTEAFF. The CDR3, as DNA: TGTGCCAGCCACCGAGTAGAGAACACTGAAGCTTTCTTT. The chain has TRBV6-5 and TRBJ1-1; D unclear. The germline V gene encodes CDR1 MNHEY and CDR2 SVGAGI. V was clipped by 8 bases and J by 1 base, with 11 bases between them. The CDR3 length is 13 residues.

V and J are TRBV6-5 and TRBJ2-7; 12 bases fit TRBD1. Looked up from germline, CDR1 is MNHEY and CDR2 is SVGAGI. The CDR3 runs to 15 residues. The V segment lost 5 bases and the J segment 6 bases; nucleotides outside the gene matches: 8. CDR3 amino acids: CASSPARDRGREQYF. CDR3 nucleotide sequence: TGTGCCAGCAGTCCTGCCCGGGACAGGGGGCGCGAGCAGTACTTC.

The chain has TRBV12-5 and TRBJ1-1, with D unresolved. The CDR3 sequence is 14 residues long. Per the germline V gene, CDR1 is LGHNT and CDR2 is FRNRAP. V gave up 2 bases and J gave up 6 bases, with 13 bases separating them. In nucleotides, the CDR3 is TGTGCTAGTGGTTTGAACGGTGGCGGGTCTGAAGCTTTCTTT. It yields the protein CASGLNGGGSEAFF.

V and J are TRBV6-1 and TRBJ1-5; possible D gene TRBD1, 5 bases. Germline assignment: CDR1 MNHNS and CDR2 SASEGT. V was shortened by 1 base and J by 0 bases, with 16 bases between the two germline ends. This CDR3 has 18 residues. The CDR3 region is CASSEGAAGVYSNQPQHF. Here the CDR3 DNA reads TGTGCCAGCAGTGAAGGGGCCGCGGGGGTTTATAGCAATCAGCCCCAGCATTTT.

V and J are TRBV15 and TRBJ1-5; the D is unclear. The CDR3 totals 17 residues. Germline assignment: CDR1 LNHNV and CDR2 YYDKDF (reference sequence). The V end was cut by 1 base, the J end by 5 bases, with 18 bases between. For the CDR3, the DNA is TGTGCCACCAGCAGAGGAATGAAGGCCGGGCGGGATCAGCCCCAGCATTTT. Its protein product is CATSRGMKAGRDQPQHF.

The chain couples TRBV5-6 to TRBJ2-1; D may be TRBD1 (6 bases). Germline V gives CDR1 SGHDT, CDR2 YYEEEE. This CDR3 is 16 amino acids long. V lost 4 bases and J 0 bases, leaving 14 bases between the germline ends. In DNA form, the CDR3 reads TGTGCCAGCAGCCTGACCACAGGGATCTCCTACAATGAGCAGTTCTTC. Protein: CASSLTTGISYNEQFF.

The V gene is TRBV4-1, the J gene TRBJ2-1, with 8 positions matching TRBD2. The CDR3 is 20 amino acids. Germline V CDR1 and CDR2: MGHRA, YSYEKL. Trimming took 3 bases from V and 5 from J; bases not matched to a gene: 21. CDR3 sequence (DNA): TGCGCCAGCAGCCACCGGCAGCGTTCTGGCGGGAGGAGGGAAGACAATGAGCAGTTCTTC. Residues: CASSHRQRSGGRREDNEQFF.

The CDR3 nucleotides read TGTGCCAGCAGACAACGGGACAGTAGTAACATTCAGTACTTC. Its translation is CASRQRDSSNIQYF. This sequence joins TRBV6-4 and TRBJ2-4; 7 bases match TRBD1. After removal of 6 bases from V and 7 bases from J, the junction contained 9 bases not matched to a gene. CDR3 length: 14 residues. Germline assignment: CDR1 MRHNA and CDR2 SNTAGT.

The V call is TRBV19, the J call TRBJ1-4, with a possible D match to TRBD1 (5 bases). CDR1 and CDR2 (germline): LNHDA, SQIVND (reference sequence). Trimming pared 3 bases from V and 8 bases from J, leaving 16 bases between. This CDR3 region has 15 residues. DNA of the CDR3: TGTGCCAGTAGTATCTCCTGGGGGGTATACGAAAAACTGTTTTTT. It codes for CASSISWGVYEKLFF.

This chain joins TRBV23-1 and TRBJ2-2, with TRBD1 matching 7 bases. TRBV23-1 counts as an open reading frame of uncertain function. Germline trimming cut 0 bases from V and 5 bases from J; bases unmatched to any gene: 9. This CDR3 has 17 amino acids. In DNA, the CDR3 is TGCGCCAGCAGTCAATCGGGAGAGGGGGCTGGGACCGGGGAGCTGTTTTTT. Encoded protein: CASSQSGEGAGTGELFF.

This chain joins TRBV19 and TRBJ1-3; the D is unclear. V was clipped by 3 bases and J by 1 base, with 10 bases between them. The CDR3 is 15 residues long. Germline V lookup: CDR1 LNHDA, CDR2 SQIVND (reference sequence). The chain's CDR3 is CASSIGSSSGNTIYF. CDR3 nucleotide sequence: TGTGCCAGTAGTATCGGGAGTTCATCTGGAAACACCATATATTTT.

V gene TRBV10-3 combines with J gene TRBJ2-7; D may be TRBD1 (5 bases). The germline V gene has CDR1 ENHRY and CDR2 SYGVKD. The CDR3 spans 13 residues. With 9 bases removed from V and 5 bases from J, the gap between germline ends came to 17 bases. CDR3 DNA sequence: TGTGCCATAAAGATGGGCCAGGGCCACGAGCAGTACTTC. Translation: CAIKMGQGHEQYF.

The CDR3 sequence: CASSVSRGKQETQYF. CDR3 DNA: TGTGCCAGCAGTGTGTCGCGGGGCAAACAAGAGACCCAGTACTTC. The chain recombines TRBV2 with TRBJ2-5; maybe TRBD2 (6 bases). This CDR3 has 15 residues. The V gene's germline CDR1 is SNHLY and CDR2 FYNNEI. V was trimmed by 4 bases and J by 2 bases, leaving 14 bases between them.

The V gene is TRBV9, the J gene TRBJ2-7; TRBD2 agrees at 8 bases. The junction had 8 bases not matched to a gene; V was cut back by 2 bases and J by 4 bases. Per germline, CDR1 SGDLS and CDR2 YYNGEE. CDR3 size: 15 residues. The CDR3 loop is CASSVKSGSRYEQYF. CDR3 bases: TGTGCCAGCAGCGTGAAAAGCGGGAGTCGGTACGAGCAGTACTTC.

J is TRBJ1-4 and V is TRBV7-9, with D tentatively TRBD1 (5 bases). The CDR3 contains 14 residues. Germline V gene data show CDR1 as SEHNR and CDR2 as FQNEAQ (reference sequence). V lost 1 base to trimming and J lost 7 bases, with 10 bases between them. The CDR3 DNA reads TGTGCCAGCAGCTTAGTCAGGGTTGGTGAAAAACTGTTTTTT. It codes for CASSLVRVGEKLFF.

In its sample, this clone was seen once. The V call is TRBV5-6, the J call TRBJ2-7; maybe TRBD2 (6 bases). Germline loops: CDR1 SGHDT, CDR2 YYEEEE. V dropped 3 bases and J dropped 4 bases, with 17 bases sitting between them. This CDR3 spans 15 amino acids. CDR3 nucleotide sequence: TGTGCCAGCAGCTCCGGACTAAGTGATGCATACGAGCAGTACTTC. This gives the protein CASSSGLSDAYEQYF.

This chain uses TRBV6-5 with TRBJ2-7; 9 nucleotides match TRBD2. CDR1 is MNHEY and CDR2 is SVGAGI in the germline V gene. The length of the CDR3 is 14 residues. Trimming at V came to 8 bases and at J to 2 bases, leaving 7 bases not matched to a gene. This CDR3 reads CASGLAGVPYEQYF. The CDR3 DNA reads TGTGCCAGCGGATTAGCGGGAGTCCCCTACGAGCAGTACTTC.